The 29 T cell receptor beta chains listed next were all sequenced from one sample in a study of graft-versus-host responses after intestinal transplantation. These TCRs are of unknown antigen specificity. TCRdb keeps only in-frame clones here, not all; method: immunoSEQ multiplex PCR. This table holds about 130,000 clones, more than 90% found once. This sample comprised unstimulated CD4+ T cells sorted from spleen or lymph node cells, obtained before intestinal transplant. The receptors originated from a human donor who received an intestinal transplant.

The genes are TRBV5-1 and TRBJ1-4; D gene unclear. Trimming shortened V by 4 bases and J by 5 bases, and 15 bases separated the two germline ends. Germline CDR1 is SGHRS and CDR2 is YFSETQ. The CDR3 has 15 amino acids. CDR3 in amino acids: CASSPAGLKNEKLFF. The CDR3 nucleotides read TGCGCCAGCAGCCCGGCGGGCCTAAAGAATGAAAAACTGTTTTTT.

The rearrangement uses TRBV18 and TRBJ2-1; perhaps TRBD2 as D (6 bases). V lost 6 bases and J lost 2, with 14 bases in between. The CDR3 extends over 15 amino acids. Per the germline V gene, CDR1 is KGHSH and CDR2 is LQKENI. The CDR3 loop reads CASSQRDSAYNEQFF. Here the CDR3 DNA reads TGTGCCAGCTCCCAGAGGGACTCGGCCTACAATGAGCAGTTCTTC.

V is TRBV11-2 and J is TRBJ2-2; 7 bases fit TRBD1. Trimming removed 2 bases from V and 4 bases from J; junction bases left unmatched: 7. This CDR3 spans 16 amino acids. The germline V gene has CDR1 SGHAT and CDR2 FQNNGV. Here the CDR3 reads CASSLTGDVSTGELFF. CDR3 nucleotide sequence: TGTGCCAGCAGCTTAACAGGGGATGTAAGCACCGGGGAGCTGTTTTTT.

CDR3 amino acids: CASSAGGAGGLEQFF. The CDR3 coding sequence is TGTGCCAGCAGCGCGGGGGGAGCGGGGGGGCTTGAGCAGTTCTTC. The rearrangement joins TRBV9 to TRBJ2-1; TRBD2 agrees at 10 bases. CDR3 length equals 15 residues. In germline, CDR1 is SGDLS, CDR2 YYNGEE. V lost 3 bases to trimming and J lost 9 bases; unmatched junction nucleotides: 9.

This clone is a singleton in its sample. The J gene is TRBJ2-3, the V gene TRBV11-2, with D possibly matching TRBD1 (7 bases). This CDR3 is built from 15 residues. The ends were cut back, 9 bases at V and 0 bases at J, with 16 bases in the middle. The germline gives CDR1 SGHAT, CDR2 FQNNGV. The CDR3 nucleotides read TGTGCCAGTAGTGGAGGGGGCACTAGCACAGATACGCAGTATTTT. This gives the protein CASSGGGTSTDTQYF. Full variable domain (rest looked up from reference TRBV11-2 and TRBJ2-3): EAGVAQSPRYKIIEKRQSVAFWCNPISGHATLYWYQQILGQGPKLLIQFQNNGVVDDSQLPKDRFSAERLKGVDSTLKIQPAKLEDSAVYLCASSGGGTSTDTQYFGPGTRLTVL.

The chain couples TRBV18 to TRBJ1-1, with 8 nucleotides matching TRBD1. The CDR3 extends over 14 amino acids. Germline trimming cut 4 bases from V and 2 bases from J; bases unmatched to any gene: 3. CDR1 and CDR2 (germline): KGHSH, LQKENI. The CDR3 sequence is CASSQTGDNTEAFF. In DNA form, the CDR3 reads TGTGCCAGCTCACAGACAGGGGACAACACTGAAGCTTTCTTT.

The V call is TRBV7-8, the J call TRBJ2-5, with D maybe TRBD1 (5 bases). V lost 4 bases and J 5 bases, leaving 14 bases between the germline ends. The CDR3 length is 14 residues. Germline-derived CDR1 and CDR2 are SGHVS and FQNEAQ. The CDR3 region is CASSSRARPETQYF. The CDR3, as DNA: TGTGCCAGCAGCTCCAGGGCTAGACCGGAGACCCAGTACTTC.

The chain joins TRBV12-2 to TRBJ2-7; the listed D gene, TRBD1, was not tested against the DNA. TRBV12-2 counts as a pseudogene. The CDR3 extends over 18 amino acids. CDR3: CASRPIGRFCRDLYEQYF. CDR3 in DNA: TGTGCAAGTCGCCCCATTGGTCGGTTTTGCAGGGATCTCTACGAGCAGTACTTC.

This chain links TRBV18 with TRBJ1-2; D gene unclear. Deletions cut 0 bases from V and 6 bases from J, with 14 bases between. The CDR3 consists of 15 residues. Germline lookup yields CDR1 KGHSH and CDR2 LQKENI. The chain's CDR3 is CASSPPLAIRNGYTF. CDR3 bases: TGTGCCAGCTCACCACCCTTAGCTATCCGGAATGGCTACACCTTC.

CDR3 residues: CASSTGGRGQETQYF. CDR3 coding DNA: TGCGCCAGCTCGACTGGGGGCAGGGGCCAAGAGACCCAGTACTTC. The chain links TRBV5-1 to TRBJ2-5, with D possibly matching TRBD1 (6 bases). Trimming pared 7 bases from V and 1 base from J, leaving 17 bases between. The CDR3 is made up of 15 amino acids. Germline lookup yields CDR1 SGHRS and CDR2 YFSETQ.

Comments on this clone: The junction does not match germline at one end; this may be a read error. The gene calls are TRBV4-1 and TRBJ1-4; D possibly corresponds to TRBD1 (5 bases). Per the germline V gene, CDR1 is MGHRA and CDR2 is YSYEKL. The length of the CDR3 is 13 residues. The DNA of the CDR3 is TGCGCCAGCAGCCAAGATCACGAGGGCAGGGCCCTTTTT. Translated, it gives CASSQDHEGRALF.

V usage is TRBV15 and J usage is TRBJ2-7; D uncertain. V was shortened by 4 bases and J by 7 bases, with 14 bases between the two germline ends. The CDR3 contains 13 residues. CDR1 is LNHNV and CDR2 is YYDKDF in the germline V gene (reference sequence). The CDR3 DNA reads as TGTGCCACCAGCACAGCGACCTTAGGAGAGCAGTACTTC. This translates into CATSTATLGEQYF.

This sequence joins TRBV5-1 and TRBJ1-2; 10 bases fit TRBD1. The CDR3 consists of 13 residues. The J segment lost 2 bases and the V segment lost 6 bases, leaving 1 base of the junction unmatched. Germline loops: CDR1 SGHRS, CDR2 YFSETQ. In nucleotides, the CDR3 is TGCGCCAGCAAGGGACAGGGGAACTATGGCTACACCTTC. It specifies CASKGQGNYGYTF.

This sequence joins TRBV6-1 and TRBJ2-7, with D possibly being TRBD1 or TRBD2 (6 bases each). Germline V CDR1 and CDR2: MNHNS, SASEGT. Trimming removed 5 bases from V and 2 bases from J, with 13 bases in between. The CDR3 runs 14 residues. CDR3 nucleotides: TGTGCCAGCAGTTCCCAGGGGAGGCCCTACGAGCAGTACTTC. Its protein product is CASSSQGRPYEQYF.

The chain joins TRBV10-3 to TRBJ2-5; D unclear. The V gene lost 0 bases and the J gene lost 3 bases, with 11 bases spanning the gap. The CDR3 contains 15 residues. The germline V gene encodes CDR1 ENHRY and CDR2 SYGVKD. CDR3 DNA sequence: TGTGCCATCAGTGAGTCGACCGGTGGCAAAGAGACCCAGTACTTC. Encoded protein: CAISESTGGKETQYF.

The gene calls are TRBV10-3 and TRBJ2-5; the match to TRBD2 covers 9 bases. The V gene end was trimmed by 6 bases and the J gene end by 2 bases; junction bases not matched to a gene: 13. Germline values: CDR1 ENHRY, CDR2 SYGVKD. The CDR3 covers 17 residues. CDR3 residues: CAISDMPGLADQETQYF. The CDR3 DNA reads TGTGCCATCAGCGATATGCCGGGACTAGCAGATCAAGAGACCCAGTACTTC.

The V gene is TRBV9, the J gene TRBJ2-7, with no clear D. The CDR3 covers 14 residues. The ends were cut back, 3 bases at V and 6 bases at J, with 16 bases in the middle. The germline V gene encodes CDR1 SGDLS and CDR2 YYNGEE. The CDR3 sequence is CASSAALDVFEQYF. CDR3 nucleotides: TGTGCCAGCAGCGCAGCCCTGGATGTCTTCGAGCAGTACTTC.

The sample holds one count of this clone. In DNA form, the CDR3 reads TGTGCCAGCAGCTCCGGTCCTAGCGGGGGTTGGACAGATACGCAGTATTTT. This sequence encodes CASSSGPSGGWTDTQYF. This rearrangement joins TRBV5-4 to TRBJ2-3; 10 bases agree with TRBD2. V shed 3 bases and J 3 bases; nucleotides not matched to a gene: 10. Germline V gene sequence: CDR1 SGHNT, CDR2 YYREEE (reference sequence). The CDR3 extends over 17 amino acids. Full variable domain (rest looked up from reference TRBV5-4 and TRBJ2-3): ETGVTQSPTHLIKTRGQQVTLRCSSQSGHNTVSWYQQALGQGPQFIFQYYREEENGRGNFPPRFSGLQFPNYSSELNVNALELDDSALYLCASSSGPSGGWTDTQYFGPGTRLTVL.

About this clone: A read error may account for a junction end that differs from germline. The rearrangement links TRBV5-1 to TRBJ2-3, with 9 bases aligning to TRBD2. The CDR3 length is 16 residues. Germline assignment: CDR1 SGHRS and CDR2 YFSETQ. CDR3 in DNA: TGCGCCGGCAGCTTGGGTGGTAGCGGGGGCGGAGATACGCAGTATTTT. Protein sequence: CAGSLGGSGGGDTQYF.

V gene TRBV7-2 combines with J gene TRBJ2-7; weak D call: TRBD1 (5 bases). CDR1 is SGHTA and CDR2 is FQGNSA in the germline V gene. This CDR3 has 14 amino acids. V was shortened by 6 bases and J by 2 bases, with 14 bases between the two germline ends. CDR3 in DNA: TGTGCCAGCAGTCCCCCAGGGCGCCCCTACGAGCAGTACTTC. Translating it yields CASSPPGRPYEQYF.

V and J are TRBV27 and TRBJ1-1; 8 bases align to TRBD1. V was pared by 3 bases and J by 5 bases, with 20 bases of the junction left unmatched. The CDR3 extends over 19 amino acids. Germline CDR1 reads MNHEY; CDR2 reads SMNVEV (reference sequence). CDR3 nucleotides: TGTGCCAGCAGTTTCGGCAGGGGGCGGATGGGAACCATAATAACTGAAGCTTTCTTT. Protein sequence: CASSFGRGRMGTIITEAFF.

With regard to this clone: At the DNA level, this CDR3 is encoded by other sequences in the same sample as well. The chain uses TRBV6-6 and TRBJ2-7; tentatively, D is TRBD1 (5 bases). Germline V gives CDR1 MNHNY, CDR2 SVGAGI (reference sequence). Trimming left V 5 bases short and J 4 bases short, with 15 bases between. CDR3 size: 14 residues. The CDR3 sequence: CASSLRQLGYEQYF. Written as DNA, the CDR3 is TGTGCCAGCAGTCTCAGACAGCTAGGGTACGAGCAGTACTTC.

J is TRBJ1-1 and V is TRBV11-2; D gene ambiguous. Trimming took 0 bases from V and 1 from J, leaving 3 bases between them. This CDR3 is 13 amino acids long. Germline values: CDR1 SGHAT, CDR2 FQNNGV. The CDR3 loop is CASSLDWNTEAFF. The CDR3 nucleotides read TGTGCCAGCAGCTTAGATTGGAACACTGAAGCTTTCTTT. The variable domain in full, completed from reference TRBV11-2 and TRBJ1-1, reads EAGVAQSPRYKIIEKRQSVAFWCNPISGHATLYWYQQILGQGPKLLIQFQNNGVVDDSQLPKDRFSAERLKGVDSTLKIQPAKLEDSAVYLCASSLDWNTEAFFGQGTRLTVV.

The V call is TRBV5-1, the J call TRBJ2-1; 10 nucleotides align to TRBD2. V was pared by 4 bases and J by 9 bases, with 16 bases of the junction left unmatched. Per the germline V gene, CDR1 is SGHRS and CDR2 is YFSETQ. This CDR3 spans 17 amino acids. CDR3 loop: CASSPQASGGSLGEQFF. CDR3 nucleotides: TGCGCCAGCAGCCCCCAGGCTAGCGGGGGCTCTCTGGGTGAGCAGTTCTTC.

The chain is built from TRBV4-1 and TRBJ2-1, with 11 bases lining up with TRBD2. Germline CDR1 is MGHRA and CDR2 is YSYEKL. With 3 bases clipped from V and 3 bases from J, the junction kept 7 bases outside the gene matches. The CDR3 is 17 amino acids. CDR3 nucleotides: TGCGCCAGCAGCCAGGACGTAGCGGGGGGGATCTACAATGAGCAGTTCTTC. This codes for CASSQDVAGGIYNEQFF.

This rearrangement joins TRBV19 to TRBJ2-2; D not certain. The CDR3 consists of 15 residues. Trimming removed 3 bases from V and 3 bases from J, with 11 bases in between. The V gene's germline CDR1 is LNHDA and CDR2 SQIVND (reference sequence). CDR3 nucleotides: TGTGCCAGTAGTATGGGCGGCAGGTACACCGGGGAGCTGTTTTTT. Translation: CASSMGGRYTGELFF.

The rearrangement links TRBV5-1 to TRBJ1-1; tentative D call: TRBD1 (5 bases). V lost 0 bases to trimming and J lost 5 bases, with 14 bases between them. The CDR3 spans 15 residues. Germline V CDR1 and CDR2: SGHRS, YFSETQ. The CDR3 DNA is TGCGCCAGCAGCTTGGCGAGGGGCGATACTACTGAAGCTTTCTTT. This codes for CASSLARGDTTEAFF.

The gene calls are TRBV23-1 and TRBJ1-2; no clear D. TRBV23-1 is placed among ORFs of uncertain function. V was cut by 8 bases and J by 4 bases, with 5 bases left in between. The CDR3 is made up of 10 amino acids. The CDR3 DNA follows: TGCGCCAGCGGACCCTATGGCTACACCTTC. As protein: CASGPYGYTF.

This rearrangement joins TRBV12-5 to TRBJ2-2; 9 bases line up with TRBD2. The germline gives CDR1 LGHNT, CDR2 FRNRAP. The CDR3 is 16 amino acids. V shed 4 bases, J shed 4 bases, and the junction held 7 bases outside the gene matches. Here the CDR3 DNA reads TGTGCTAGTGGTTGGGGTAGCGGGGGCGGCACCGGGGAGCTGTTTTTT. Protein sequence: CASGWGSGGGTGELFF.